This T cell receptor (beta chain) was captured by sequencing in a study of T cell clones after liver transplantation. Sequencing was performed with immunoSEQ multiplex PCR; in TCRdb, only in-frame clones are kept and a portion is missing. The sample lists more than 65,000 clones; 80% were seen once. V was trimmed by 3 bases and J by 4 bases, leaving 12 bases between them. In germline, CDR1 is SGHVS, CDR2 FNYEAQ. CDR3 length: 15 residues. The sequencing here drew on CD4+ T cells from blood, taken 12 months after liver transplant. This sequence joins TRBV7-6 and TRBJ2-2; TRBD1 or TRBD2 may be the D gene (5 bases each). The sequence was obtained from a human patient who received a liver transplant. The T cells may partly be graft donor cells. The CDR3 sequence: CASSFVGELTGELFF. Written as DNA, the CDR3 is TGTGCCAGCAGCTTCGTAGGGGAGCTCACCGGGGAGCTGTTTTTT.